The 26 T cell receptor beta chains below all came from one sample that was sequenced in a study of cytomegalovirus exposure and HLA in healthy donors. PCR was performed using 60 Vbeta and 13 Jbeta primers. Sequencing used immunoSEQ multiplex PCR; TCRdb keeps in-frame clones, though not all of them. The repertoire includes 110,000 to 150,000 clones, 65% to 80% of them detected once, and roughly 6.6% sits in the top ten. Material for sequencing was PBMCs. The origin of the receptors is a young man in good health and CMV-seronegative.

J is TRBJ1-4 and V is TRBV2; D gene uncertain. The germline V gene has CDR1 SNHLY and CDR2 FYNNEI. V was shortened by 5 bases and J by 5 bases, with 9 bases between the two germline ends. The CDR3 length is 13 residues. Written as DNA, the CDR3 is TGTGCCAGCAGTACAGAACGGAATGAAAAACTGTTTTTT. It yields the protein CASSTERNEKLFF.

The V gene is TRBV15, the J gene TRBJ1-5, with D tentatively TRBD1 (5 bases). The V end was cut by 3 bases, the J end by 9 bases, with 15 bases between. From germline, CDR1 is LNHNV and CDR2 YYDKDF (reference sequence). The CDR3 is 14 amino acids. In nucleotides, the CDR3 is TGTGCCACCAGCAGCCTCGGAGACGGGGGGCCCCAGCATTTT. Protein product: CATSSLGDGGPQHF.

This clone was seen only once. The chain employs TRBV5-4 and TRBJ1-1; D not certain. V was trimmed by 4 bases and J by 2 bases, leaving 9 bases between them. This CDR3 comprises 13 residues. Germline V gives CDR1 SGHNT, CDR2 YYREEE (reference sequence). CDR3 bases: TGTGCCAGCAGCACCGACACTAACACTGAAGCTTTCTTT. Its translation: CASSTDTNTEAFF.

J is TRBJ2-3 and V is TRBV11-3, with D possibly TRBD2 on 5 matching bases. CDR1 and CDR2 (germline): SGHNT, YENEEA. The CDR3 has 14 residues. V was trimmed by 1 base and J by 2 bases, leaving 7 bases between them. The CDR3 protein is CASSLGLPTDTQYF. The CDR3 nucleotides read TGTGCCAGCAGCTTAGGACTACCCACAGATACGCAGTATTTT.

The CDR3 DNA sequence: TGTGCCAGCCATTTAGGCAATCAGCCCCAGCATTTT. It yields the protein CASHLGNQPQHF. The genes are TRBV2 and TRBJ1-5; D gene uncertain. Trimming stripped 8 bases from V and 2 bases from J, with 7 bases between. The CDR3 totals 12 residues. The V gene's germline CDR1 is SNHLY and CDR2 FYNNEI.

This chain uses TRBV28 with TRBJ1-2; D possibly corresponds to TRBD1 (6 bases). The germline CDR1 and CDR2 sequences are MDHEN and SYDVKM. V dropped 5 bases and J dropped 7 bases, with 20 bases sitting between them. The CDR3 covers 15 residues. As DNA, the CDR3 is TGTGCCAGCAGTCCGTGGGGGAGGGGGTTGGGTGGCTACACCTTC. Translation gives CASSPWGRGLGGYTF.

The chain combines TRBV6-5 with TRBJ1-6; 7 bases match TRBD1. This CDR3 comprises 13 residues. Germline CDR1 and CDR2: MNHEY and SVGAGI. The V segment lost 7 bases and the J segment 7 bases; nucleotides outside the gene matches: 4. The CDR3 loop is CASTGTANSPLHF. The CDR3 DNA sequence: TGTGCCAGCACCGGGACAGCGAATTCACCCCTCCACTTT.

The chain carries TRBV19 and TRBJ1-1, with TRBD1 identical over 7 bases. The CDR3 totals 15 residues. Germline lookup yields CDR1 LNHDA and CDR2 SQIVND (reference sequence). Germline trimming cut 9 bases from V and 4 bases from J; bases unmatched to any gene: 14. This CDR3 reads CASNDRAVSGTEAFF. The CDR3 DNA sequence: TGTGCCAGCAACGACAGGGCGGTGTCGGGCACTGAAGCTTTCTTT.

This clone was seen a single time. In the same sample, other DNA sequences code for this CDR3. The chain recombines TRBV7-9 with TRBJ2-5; D gene unclear. V was trimmed by 5 bases and J by 2 bases, leaving 3 bases between them. CDR3 length: 11 residues. Germline V gene data show CDR1 as SEHNR and CDR2 as FQNEAQ (reference sequence). This CDR3 reads CASSLQETQYF. The CDR3 region has the DNA TGTGCCAGCAGCCTTCAAGAGACCCAGTACTTC.

This rearrangement joins TRBV10-3 to TRBJ2-7; D is uncertain. V was clipped by 2 bases and J by 3 bases, with 11 bases between them. Germline V gene sequence: CDR1 ENHRY, CDR2 SYGVKD. There are 14 residues in the CDR3. The CDR3, as DNA: TGTGCCATCAGTGAGGTTTCGGTCGGCTACGAGCAGTACTTC. Translation: CAISEVSVGYEQYF.

CDR3 amino acids: CASSATPGATNEKLFF. Written as DNA, the CDR3 is TGTGCCAGCAGCGCCACACCGGGAGCAACTAATGAAAAACTGTTTTTT. This chain links TRBV7-2 with TRBJ1-4, with D unresolved. The CDR3 spans 16 residues. Trimming removed 5 bases from V and 0 bases from J, with 13 bases in between. Germline values: CDR1 SGHTA, CDR2 FQGNSA. The entire variable domain, with the rest obtained from reference TRBV7-2 and TRBJ1-4, is as follows: GAGVSQSPSNKVTEKGKDVELRCDPISGHTALYWYRQSLGQGLEFLIYFQGNSAPDKSGLPSDRFSAERTGGSVSTLTIQRTQQEDSAVYLCASSATPGATNEKLFFGSGTQLSVL.

V usage is TRBV6-5 and J usage is TRBJ1-2; the D is unclear. The CDR3 totals 12 residues. V was pared by 6 bases and J by 5 bases, with 10 bases between. CDR1 MNHEY and CDR2 SVGAGI come from the germline V gene. CDR3 DNA sequence: TGTGCCAGCAGGCAGGCCCCTTATGGCTACACCTTC. This translates into CASRQAPYGYTF.

The DNA for the CDR3 is TGTGCCAGCAGCCTCAGTCCAGGGGCAGGGGGCGCGAACTATGGCTACACCTTC. It specifies CASSLSPGAGGANYGYTF. The J gene is TRBJ1-2, the V gene TRBV9, with 8 bases identical to TRBD1. The CDR3 loop spans 18 amino acids. Germline V gene lookup returns CDR1 SGDLS and CDR2 YYNGEE. The ends lost 4 bases at V and 2 bases at J; junction bases unmatched: 16.

The chain has TRBV2 and TRBJ2-5, with TRBD1 matching 7 bases. CDR1 is SNHLY, CDR2 FYNNEI, per germline. J was trimmed by 4 bases and V by 7 bases; bases with no gene match: 6. The CDR3 spans 13 residues. The CDR3 is CASTLTGRETQYF. CDR3 coding DNA: TGTGCCAGCACCTTGACAGGGCGAGAGACCCAGTACTTC. Supplemented by reference TRBV2 and TRBJ2-5, the full variable domain reads EPEVTQTPSHQVTQMGQEVILRCVPISNHLYFYWYRQILGQKVEFLVSFYNNEISEKSEIFDDQFSVERPDGSNFTLKIRSTKLEDSAMYFCASTLTGRETQYFGPGTRLLVL.

The rearrangement links TRBV7-9 to TRBJ2-5, with 8 bases aligning to TRBD1. J lost 1 base, V lost 5 bases, and 3 bases had no gene match. The CDR3 extends over 14 amino acids. The germline V gene has CDR1 SEHNR and CDR2 FQNEAQ (reference sequence). As DNA, the CDR3 is TGTGCCAGCAGCAGAGGACAGGGCCAAGAGACCCAGTACTTC. This translates into CASSRGQGQETQYF.

The chain combines TRBV11-2 with TRBJ1-4; perhaps TRBD1 as D (6 bases). V dropped 3 bases and J dropped 4 bases, with 12 bases sitting between them. CDR3 size: 15 residues. CDR1 is SGHAT, CDR2 FQNNGV, per germline. The CDR3 loop is CASSFTGSLNEKLFF. DNA of the CDR3: TGTGCCAGCAGCTTTACAGGGAGCCTTAATGAAAAACTGTTTTTT.

The chain recombines TRBV5-1 with TRBJ1-2, with a possible D match to TRBD1 (5 bases). V was cut by 4 bases and J by 1 base, with 14 bases left in between. The CDR3 has 15 residues. Germline V gene sequence: CDR1 SGHRS, CDR2 YFSETQ. The CDR3 reads CASSPEGPSNYGYTF. The CDR3 region has the DNA TGCGCCAGCAGCCCGGAGGGACCGAGTAACTATGGCTACACCTTC.

This chain joins TRBV5-1 and TRBJ1-4, with D unresolved. CDR3 length equals 20 residues. Germline assignment: CDR1 SGHRS and CDR2 YFSETQ. The V end lost 4 bases, the J end lost 0 bases, and 25 bases lay between the germline ends. DNA for the CDR3: TGCGCCAGCAGCCATCCCCGAGTTGGTGGGAGTTATGCAACTAATGAAAAACTGTTTTTT. It specifies CASSHPRVGGSYATNEKLFF.

This rearrangement joins TRBV10-1 to TRBJ2-3; 7 bases fit TRBD1. Germline assignment: CDR1 WNHNN and CDR2 SYGVQD (reference sequence). There are 13 residues in the CDR3. V trimming: 3 bases; J trimming: 14 bases; junction bases outside the gene matches: 11. The CDR3 coding sequence is TGCGCCAGCAGTGATCCGGCAGGGGGACAGCCGTATTTT. Its translation is CASSDPAGGQPYF.

This clone was observed a single time. This chain uses TRBV28 with TRBJ2-7, with 7 bases fitting TRBD2. CDR3 length equals 14 residues. The ends lost 8 bases at V and 4 bases at J; junction bases unmatched: 11. Germline V gene sequence: CDR1 MDHEN, CDR2 SYDVKM. The CDR3 DNA reads TGTGCCAGCCTTGGGGGAGGGACGGGGTACGAGCAGTACTTC. This translates into CASLGGGTGYEQYF.

This clone was seen just once. The junction differs from germline at one of its ends, possibly a read error. The chain employs TRBV2 and TRBJ2-1; TRBD2 matches 9 bases. This CDR3 is 15 amino acids long. The germline V gene encodes CDR1 SNHLY and CDR2 FYNNEI. The CDR3 spells CASSEIGTSYYEQFF. The CDR3 region has the DNA TGTGCCAGCAGTGAAATTGGGACTAGCTACTATGAGCAGTTCTTC.

The rearrangement links TRBV7-9 to TRBJ2-5; 9 positions match TRBD1. Germline loops: CDR1 SEHNR, CDR2 FQNEAQ (reference sequence). Germline trimming cut 5 bases from V and 5 bases from J; bases unmatched to any gene: 6. The CDR3 is 14 amino acids. CDR3 sequence: CASSMDRGTETQYF. CDR3 sequence (DNA): TGTGCCAGCAGCATGGACAGGGGAACCGAGACCCAGTACTTC.

The rearrangement uses TRBV9 and TRBJ2-6; D might be TRBD1 (6 bases). Germline V gene data show CDR1 as SGDLS and CDR2 as YYNGEE. There are 15 residues in the CDR3. Between the trimmed V and J ends, which lost 2 bases and 2 bases, there was a span of 8 bases. CDR3 sequence reads: CASSVQGTGANVLTF. The DNA for the CDR3 is TGTGCCAGCAGCGTTCAGGGGACTGGGGCCAACGTCCTGACTTTC.

This chain's CDR3 is CASSPQSGGEKLFF. For the CDR3, the DNA is TGTGCCAGCTCACCCCAATCCGGCGGGGAAAAACTGTTTTTT. The chain employs TRBV18 and TRBJ1-4, with D uncertain. In germline, CDR1 is KGHSH, CDR2 LQKENI. The V and J ends lost 3 bases and 8 bases respectively, with 13 bases between them. This CDR3 spans 14 amino acids.

Points on this clone: One end of the junction fails to match germline, which may point to a read error. The V gene is TRBV18, the J gene TRBJ2-6, with D possibly being TRBD1 (5 bases). The CDR3 spans 15 residues. CDR1 is KGHSH, CDR2 LQKENI, per germline. The DNA of the CDR3 is TGTGCCAGCTCACCACCCCACTCTGGGGCCAACGGCCTGACTTTC. This encodes CASSPPHSGANGLTF.

The count of this clone is one. This chain joins TRBV11-2 and TRBJ1-2; TRBD1 matches at 7 bases. This CDR3 has 15 residues. V lost 5 bases to trimming and J lost 0 bases; unmatched junction nucleotides: 6. Germline V CDR1 and CDR2: SGHAT, FQNNGV. The CDR3 sequence is CASSEVRGPNYGYTF. The CDR3, as DNA: TGTGCCAGCAGCGAAGTGAGGGGGCCTAACTATGGCTACACCTTC.